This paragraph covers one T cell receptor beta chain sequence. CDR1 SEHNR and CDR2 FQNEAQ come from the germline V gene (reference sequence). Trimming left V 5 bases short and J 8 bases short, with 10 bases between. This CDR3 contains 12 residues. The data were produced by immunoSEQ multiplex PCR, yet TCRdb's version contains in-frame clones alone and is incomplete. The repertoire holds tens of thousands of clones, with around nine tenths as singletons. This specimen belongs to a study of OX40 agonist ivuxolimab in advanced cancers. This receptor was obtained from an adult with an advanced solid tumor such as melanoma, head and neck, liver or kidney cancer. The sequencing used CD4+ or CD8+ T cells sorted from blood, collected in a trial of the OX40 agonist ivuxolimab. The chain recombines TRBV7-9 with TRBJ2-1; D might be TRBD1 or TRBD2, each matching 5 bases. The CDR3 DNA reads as TGTGCCAGCAGCAACCGGGGCTATGAGCAGTTCTTC. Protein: CASSNRGYEQFF. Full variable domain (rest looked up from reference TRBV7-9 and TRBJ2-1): DTGVSQNPRHKITKRGQNVTFRCDPISEHNRLYWYRQTLGQGPEFLTYFQNEAQLEKSRLLSDRFSAERPKGSFSTLEIQRTEQGDSAMYLCASSNRGYEQFFGPGTRLTVL.